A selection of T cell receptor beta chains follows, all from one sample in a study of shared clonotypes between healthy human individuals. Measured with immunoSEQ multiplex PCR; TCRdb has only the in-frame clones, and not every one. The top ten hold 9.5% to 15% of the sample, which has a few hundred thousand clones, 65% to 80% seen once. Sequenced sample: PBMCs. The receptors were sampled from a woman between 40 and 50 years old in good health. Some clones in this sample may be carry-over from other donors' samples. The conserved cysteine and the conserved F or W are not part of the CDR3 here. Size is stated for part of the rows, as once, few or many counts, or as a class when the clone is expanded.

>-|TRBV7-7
ASSSPNYGYT
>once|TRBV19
ASSIELGLPN
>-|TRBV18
ASSHPGPGPEKLF
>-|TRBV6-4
ASSASAGGPTDTQY
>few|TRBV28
ASRKGNEKLF
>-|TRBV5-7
ASSSGTGGACWEKLF
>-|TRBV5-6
ASSQQWAGPGETQY
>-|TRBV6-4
ASPAGISEKLF
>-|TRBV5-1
ASTPTSGSQETQY
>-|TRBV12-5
ASIGSNYGYT
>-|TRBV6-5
ASSTTSWGEQF
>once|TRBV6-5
ASSYSGQGGTDTQY
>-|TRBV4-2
ASSGTGAFLYEKLF
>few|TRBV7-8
ASSRIPGAEAF
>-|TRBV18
ASSPGLAENTGELF
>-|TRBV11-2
ASSPGWAGETDTQY
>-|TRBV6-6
ASSYSLSTSYEQY
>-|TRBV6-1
ASSEHINYGYT
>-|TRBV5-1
ASSPRDAGPRTQY
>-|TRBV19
ASSTQTGGLGGYT
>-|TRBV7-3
ASSLNSGRAGDEQF